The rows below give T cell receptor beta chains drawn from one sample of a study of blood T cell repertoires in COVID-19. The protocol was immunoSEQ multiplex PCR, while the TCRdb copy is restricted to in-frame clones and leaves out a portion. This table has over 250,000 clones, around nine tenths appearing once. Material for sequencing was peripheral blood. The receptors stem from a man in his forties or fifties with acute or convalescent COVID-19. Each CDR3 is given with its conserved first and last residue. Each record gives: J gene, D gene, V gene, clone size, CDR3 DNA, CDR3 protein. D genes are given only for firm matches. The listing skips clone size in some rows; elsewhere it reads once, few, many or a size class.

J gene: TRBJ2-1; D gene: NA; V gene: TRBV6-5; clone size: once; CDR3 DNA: TGTGCCAGCAGTTACGTGGCGGCCTTTAATGAGCAGTTCTTC; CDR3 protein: CASSYVAAFNEQFF
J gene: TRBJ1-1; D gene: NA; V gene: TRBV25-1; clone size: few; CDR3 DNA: TGTGCCAGCAGCATACAGGGACGCGACACTGAAGCTTTCTTT; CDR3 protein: CASSIQGRDTEAFF
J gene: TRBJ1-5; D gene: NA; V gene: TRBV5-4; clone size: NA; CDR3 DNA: TGTGCCAGCAGCTTACCCACTGGTCGCAATCAGCCCCAGCATTTT; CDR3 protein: CASSLPTGRNQPQHF
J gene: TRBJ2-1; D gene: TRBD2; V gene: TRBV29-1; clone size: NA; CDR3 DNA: TGCAGCGTTGAAGACGTGGGGCTAGCGGGGGGAGATGAGCAGTTCTTC; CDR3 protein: CSVEDVGLAGGDEQFF
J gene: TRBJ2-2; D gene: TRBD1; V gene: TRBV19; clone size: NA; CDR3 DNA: TGTGCCAGTAGCCCCGGGACAGAGAGCGGGGAGCTGTTTTTT; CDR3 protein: CASSPGTESGELFF
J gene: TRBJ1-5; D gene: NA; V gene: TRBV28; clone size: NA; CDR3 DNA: TGTGCCAGCAGTTTAACAGGGCAGCCCCAGCATTTT; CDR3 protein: CASSLTGQPQHF
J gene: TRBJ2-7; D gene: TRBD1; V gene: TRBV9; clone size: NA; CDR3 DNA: TGTGCCAGCAGCGTAGAGGGACAGGCCTACGAGCAGTACTTC; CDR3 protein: CASSVEGQAYEQYF
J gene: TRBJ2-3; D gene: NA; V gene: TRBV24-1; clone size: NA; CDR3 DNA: TGTGCCACCAGTGATTCCAGGGCAGATACGCAGTATTTT; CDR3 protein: CATSDSRADTQYF
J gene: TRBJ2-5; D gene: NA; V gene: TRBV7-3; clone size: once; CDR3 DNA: TGTGCCAGCAGCACCCGGGAACAAGAGACCCAGTACTTC; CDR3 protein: CASSTREQETQYF
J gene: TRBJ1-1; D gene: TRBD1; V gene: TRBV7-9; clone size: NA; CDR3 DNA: TGTGCCAGCAGCCCTGACAGGGGTCCTACGGGCACTGAAGCTTTCTTT; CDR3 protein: CASSPDRGPTGTEAFF
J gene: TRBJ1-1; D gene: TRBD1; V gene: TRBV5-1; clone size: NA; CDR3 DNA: TGCGCCAGCAGCCCGACAGGGACAGGGTTTGGCACTGAAGCTTTCTTT; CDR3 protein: CASSPTGTGFGTEAFF
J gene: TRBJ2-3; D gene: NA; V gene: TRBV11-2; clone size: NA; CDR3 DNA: TGTGCCAGCAGCCCAACGGCCGGGGGAGATACGCAGTATTTT; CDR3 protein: CASSPTAGGDTQYF
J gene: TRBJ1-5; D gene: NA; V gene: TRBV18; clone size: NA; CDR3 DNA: TGTGCCAGCTCCCAGGGGACACCTCTCAATCAGCCCCAGCATTTT; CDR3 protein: CASSQGTPLNQPQHF
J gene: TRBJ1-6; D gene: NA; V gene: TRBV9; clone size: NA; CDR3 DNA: TGTGCCAGCAGCGTAGGAGGGACACTTAATTCACCCCTCCACTTT; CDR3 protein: CASSVGGTLNSPLHF
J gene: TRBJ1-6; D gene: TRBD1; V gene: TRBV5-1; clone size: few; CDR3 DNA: TGCGCCAGCAGCTCTAATGACAGGGGGCTATCGAATTCACCCCTCCACTTT; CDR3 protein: CASSSNDRGLSNSPLHF
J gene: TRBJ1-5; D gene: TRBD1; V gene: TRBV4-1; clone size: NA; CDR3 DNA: TGCGCCAGCAGCCAAGATCGGGCAGGGGGCCTGCCCCAGCATTTT; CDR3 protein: CASSQDRAGGLPQHF
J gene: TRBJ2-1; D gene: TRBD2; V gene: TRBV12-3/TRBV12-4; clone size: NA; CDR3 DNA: TGTGCCAGCAGCCTGCGGGGGGCCAATGAGCAGTTCTTC; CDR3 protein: CASSLRGANEQFF
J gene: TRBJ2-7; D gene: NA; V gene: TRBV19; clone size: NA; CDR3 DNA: TGTGCCAGTAGTTTTAAGGGGGCCTACGAGCAGTACTTC; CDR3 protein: CASSFKGAYEQYF